The T cell receptor (beta chain) under discussion was sequenced for a study of human T cells and chemical hapten exposure. The time point is: pre-sensitization, week 0. The treatment here: therapeutic diphenylcyclopropenone sensitization with weekly scalp DPC. TCRdb reprocessed the RACE reads via MiXCR and lists one record per CDR3 protein. This table has some 45,000 distinct CDR3 sequences, 9.5% to 15% appearing once. The CDR3 sequence is 10 residues long. In germline, CDR1 is MNHEY, CDR2 SVGEGT. The V end lost 6 bases, the J end lost 5 bases, and 4 bases lay between the germline ends. The chain joins TRBV6-2 or TRBV6-3 to TRBJ1-1; no firm D call. The sequenced sample was whole blood, obtained in connection with sensitization to the hapten diphenylcyclopropenone (DPC). The receptor's source is a woman in her twenties or thirties with alopecia areata. Some clones in this sample may be carry-over from other donors' samples. This chain's CDR3 is CASRITEAFF. For the CDR3, the DNA is TGTGCCAGCAGAATTACTGAAGCTTTCTTT.